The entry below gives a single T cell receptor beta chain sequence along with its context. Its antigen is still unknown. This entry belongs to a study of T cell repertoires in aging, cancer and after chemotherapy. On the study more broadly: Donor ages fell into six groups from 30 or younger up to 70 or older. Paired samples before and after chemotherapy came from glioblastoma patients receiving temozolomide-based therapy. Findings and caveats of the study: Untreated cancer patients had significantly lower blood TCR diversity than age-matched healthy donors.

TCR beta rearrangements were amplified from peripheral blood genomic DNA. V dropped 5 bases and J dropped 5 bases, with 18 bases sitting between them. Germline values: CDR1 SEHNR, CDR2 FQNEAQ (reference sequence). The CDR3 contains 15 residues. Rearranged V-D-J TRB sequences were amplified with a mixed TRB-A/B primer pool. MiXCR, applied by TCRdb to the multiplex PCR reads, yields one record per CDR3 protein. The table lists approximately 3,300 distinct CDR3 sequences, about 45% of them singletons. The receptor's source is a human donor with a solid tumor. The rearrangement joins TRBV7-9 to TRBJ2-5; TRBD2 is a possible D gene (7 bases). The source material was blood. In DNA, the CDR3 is TGTGCCAGCAGCGGAACACTCAGGGGAGGGGAGACCCAGTACTTC. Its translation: CASSGTLRGGETQYF.